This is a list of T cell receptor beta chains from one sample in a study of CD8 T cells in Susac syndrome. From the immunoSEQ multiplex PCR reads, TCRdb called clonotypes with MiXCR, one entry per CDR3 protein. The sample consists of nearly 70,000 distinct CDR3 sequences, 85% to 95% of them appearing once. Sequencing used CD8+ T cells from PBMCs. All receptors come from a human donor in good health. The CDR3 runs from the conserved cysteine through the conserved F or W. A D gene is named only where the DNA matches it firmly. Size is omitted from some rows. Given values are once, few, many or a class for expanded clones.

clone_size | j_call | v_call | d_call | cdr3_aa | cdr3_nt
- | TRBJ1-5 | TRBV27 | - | CASRAGTPNQPQHF | TGTGCCAGCAGGGCCGGGACACCAAATCAGCCCCAGCATTTT
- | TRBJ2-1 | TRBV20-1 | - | CSAQGTLHYNEQFF | TGCAGTGCTCAGGGGACGCTTCACTACAATGAGCAGTTCTTC
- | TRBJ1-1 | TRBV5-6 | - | CASSFSTVSEAFF | TGTGCCAGCAGCTTTAGTACAGTATCAGAAGCTTTCTTT
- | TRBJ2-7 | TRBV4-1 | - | CASSQERQVSYEQYF | TGCGCCAGCAGCCAAGAGAGACAGGTTTCCTACGAGCAGTACTTC
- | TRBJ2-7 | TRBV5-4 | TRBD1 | CASSAGTGNEQYF | TGTGCCAGCAGCGCAGGGACAGGCAACGAGCAGTACTTC
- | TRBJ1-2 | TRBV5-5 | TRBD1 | CASRPVTGEYGYTF | TGTGCCAGCAGGCCCGTGACAGGGGAATATGGCTACACCTTC
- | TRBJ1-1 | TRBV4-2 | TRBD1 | CASSQGEAGQTLNTEAFF | TGTGCCAGCAGCCAAGGAGAAGCGGGACAGACCCTGAACACTGAAGCTTTCTTT
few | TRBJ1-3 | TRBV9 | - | CASTKAGPGNTIYF | TGTGCCAGCACGAAGGCAGGTCCTGGAAACACCATATATTTT
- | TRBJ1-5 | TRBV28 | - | CASSPRGVGNQPQHF | TGTGCCAGCAGCCCTCGAGGGGTCGGCAATCAGCCCCAGCATTTT
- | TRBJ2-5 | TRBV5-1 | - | CASSLYGQTLETQYF | TGCGCCAGCAGCTTGTATGGACAGACATTAGAGACCCAGTACTTC
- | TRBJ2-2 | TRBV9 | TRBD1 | CASSVNRGTPNTGELFF | TGTGCCAGCAGCGTCAACAGGGGGACCCCGAACACCGGGGAGCTGTTTTTT
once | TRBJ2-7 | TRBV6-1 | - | CASTQSPLERIRSYEQYF | TGTGCCAGCACCCAGTCCCCTTTAGAGAGAATTAGATCCTACGAGCAGTACTTC
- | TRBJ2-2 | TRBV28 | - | CASSLWEGELFF | TGTGCCAGCAGTTTATGGGAAGGGGAGCTGTTTTTT
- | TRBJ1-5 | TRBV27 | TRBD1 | CASSLYRGRDQPQHF | TGTGCCAGCAGTCTCTACAGGGGGCGCGATCAGCCCCAGCATTTT
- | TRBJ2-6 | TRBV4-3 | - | CASSQDWTISGANVLTF | TGCGCCAGCAGCCAAGATTGGACGATCTCTGGGGCCAACGTCCTGACTTTC
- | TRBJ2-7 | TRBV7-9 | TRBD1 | CASSGDSNSYEQYF | TGTGCCAGCAGCGGGGACAGTAACTCCTACGAGCAGTACTTC
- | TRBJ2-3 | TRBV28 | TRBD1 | CASSALGQGYTDTQYF | TGTGCCAGCAGTGCCTTGGGACAGGGTTACACAGATACGCAGTATTTT
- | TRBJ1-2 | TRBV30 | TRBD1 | CAWGQGTSLGYTF | TGTGCCTGGGGACAGGGGACGTCGCTTGGCTACACCTTC
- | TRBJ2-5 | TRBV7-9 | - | CASSLGVERAGQETQYF | TGTGCCAGCAGCTTAGGGGTCGAGAGGGCAGGGCAAGAGACCCAGTACTTC
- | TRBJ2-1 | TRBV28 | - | CASSWTNLRDSEQFF | TGTGCCAGCAGTTGGACGAACCTCAGGGACTCCGAGCAGTTCTTC
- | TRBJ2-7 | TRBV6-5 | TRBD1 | CASSSDRGIYEQYF | TGTGCCAGCAGTTCGGACAGGGGGATCTACGAGCAGTACTTC
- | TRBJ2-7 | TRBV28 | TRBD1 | CASSPFGQVYEQYF | TGTGCCAGCAGCCCATTCGGACAGGTCTACGAGCAGTACTTC
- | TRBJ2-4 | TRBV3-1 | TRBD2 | CASSQEAGSGNIQYF | TGTGCCAGCAGCCAAGAAGCGGGGTCGGGAAACATTCAGTACTTC
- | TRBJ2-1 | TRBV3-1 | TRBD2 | CASIERGGNEQFF | TGTGCCAGCATAGAACGGGGGGGCAATGAGCAGTTCTTC
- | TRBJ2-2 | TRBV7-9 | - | CASSSTANTGELFF | TGTGCCAGCAGCTCCACGGCCAACACCGGGGAGCTGTTTTTT
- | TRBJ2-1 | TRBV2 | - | CASTPSQGSTYNEQFF | TGTGCCAGCACCCCCTCCCAGGGAAGCACCTACAATGAGCAGTTCTTC
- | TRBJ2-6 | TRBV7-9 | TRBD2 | CASIPKGGTNSGANVLTF | TGTGCCAGCATCCCTAAGGGAGGGACGAACTCTGGGGCCAACGTCCTGACTTTC
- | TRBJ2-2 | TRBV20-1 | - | CSGSDSSTGELFF | TGCAGTGGGTCGGACAGTTCAACCGGGGAGCTGTTTTTT
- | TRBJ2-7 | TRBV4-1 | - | CASSHTSLGQGRNEQYF | TGCGCCAGCAGCCATACCTCCTTGGGGCAGGGTCGCAACGAGCAGTACTTC
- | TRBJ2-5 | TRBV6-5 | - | CASRPQMAGEETQYF | TGTGCCAGCAGACCCCAGATGGCAGGGGAAGAGACCCAGTACTTC
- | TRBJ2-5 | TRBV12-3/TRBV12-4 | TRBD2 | CASSLGSGGALSQYF | TGTGCCAGCAGTTTAGGTAGCGGGGGGGCCTTGAGCCAGTACTTC
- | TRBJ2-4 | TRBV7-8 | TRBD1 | CASSPETGSKNIQYF | TGTGCCAGCAGCCCAGAGACAGGGTCGAAAAACATTCAGTACTTC
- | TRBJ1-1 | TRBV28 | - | CASSFGSGTEAFF | TGTGCCAGCAGTTTCGGGAGTGGAACTGAAGCTTTCTTT
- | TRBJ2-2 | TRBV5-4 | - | CASRSNTGELFF | TGTGCCAGCAGATCTAACACCGGGGAGCTGTTTTTT
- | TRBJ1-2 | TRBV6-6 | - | CASRPFESGWGGYTF | TGTGCCAGCAGGCCCTTCGAATCTGGGTGGGGTGGCTACACCTTC
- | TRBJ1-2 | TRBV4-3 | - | CASSQGVGQSYGYTF | TGCGCCAGCAGCCAAGGGGTAGGCCAGAGCTATGGCTACACCTTC
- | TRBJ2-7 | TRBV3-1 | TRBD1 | CASSRLRTGLMYYEQYF | TGTGCCAGCAGCCGGTTACGGACAGGGCTTATGTATTACGAGCAGTACTTC
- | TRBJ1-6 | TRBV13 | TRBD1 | CASSYGTGDSPLHF | TGTGCCAGCAGCTACGGGACAGGGGACTCACCCCTCCACTTT
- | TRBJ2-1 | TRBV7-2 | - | CASGSGLGQIEQFF | TGTGCCAGCGGCTCCGGGCTAGGTCAGATTGAGCAGTTCTTC